This T cell receptor beta chain was obtained from a study of patients and donors after allogeneic stem cell transplantation. This clonotype was seen more than once but under ten times. This CDR3 is 14 amino acids long. In germline, CDR1 is SGHRS, CDR2 YFSETQ. V was trimmed by 4 bases and J by 10 bases, leaving 15 bases between them. TCRdb independently ran MiXCR on the RT-PCR reads; one entry per CDR3 protein. This table has over 350,000 distinct CDR3 sequences, approximately 16% appearing once. This sequence was found in a human donor who was either an allogeneic HSCT recipient or a stem cell or donor lymphocyte infusion donor (not recorded which). It is not recorded whose cells these are; they may come from a transplant donor. The sample comprised blood, either unsorted or a sorted T cell fraction (not recorded which). This sequence joins TRBV5-1 and TRBJ1-6; D is possibly TRBD1 (5 bases). CDR3 nucleotide sequence: TGCGCCAGCAGCCCGGACAATGGGAACTCACCCCTCCACTTT. It specifies CASSPDNGNSPLHF.